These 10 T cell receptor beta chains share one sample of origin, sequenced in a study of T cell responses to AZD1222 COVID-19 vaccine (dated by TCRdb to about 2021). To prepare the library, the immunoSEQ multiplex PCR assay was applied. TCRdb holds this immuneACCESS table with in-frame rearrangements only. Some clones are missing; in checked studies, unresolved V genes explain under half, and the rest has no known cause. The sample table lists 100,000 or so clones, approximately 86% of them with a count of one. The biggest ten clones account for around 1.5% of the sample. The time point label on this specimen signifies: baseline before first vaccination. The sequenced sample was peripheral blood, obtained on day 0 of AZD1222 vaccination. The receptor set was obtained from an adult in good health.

CDR3 DNA: TGTGCCTGGAGTGCCCCGGGACAAAGCTCCTATAATTCACCCCTCCACTTT. Its translation is CAWSAPGQSSYNSPLHF. This chain links TRBV30 with TRBJ1-6, with a tentative D call TRBD1 (6 bases). CDR3 size: 17 residues. Germline loops: CDR1 GTSNPN, CDR2 SVGIG (reference sequence). V lost 1 base and J lost 0, with 13 bases in between.

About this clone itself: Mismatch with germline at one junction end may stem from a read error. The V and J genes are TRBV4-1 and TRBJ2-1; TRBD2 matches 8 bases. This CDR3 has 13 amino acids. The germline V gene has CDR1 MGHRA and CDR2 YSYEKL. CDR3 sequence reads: CASSQGTSLNLIF. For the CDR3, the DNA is TGCGCCAGCAGCCAAGGGACTAGCCTGAATCTGATCTTC.

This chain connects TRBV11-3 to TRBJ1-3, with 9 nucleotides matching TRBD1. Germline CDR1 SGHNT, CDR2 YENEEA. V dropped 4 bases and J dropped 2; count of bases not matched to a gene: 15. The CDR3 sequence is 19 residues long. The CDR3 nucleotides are TGTGCCAGCAGCTACCAACAATCGACAGGGGGAACGGCTGGAAACACCATATATTTT. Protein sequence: CASSYQQSTGGTAGNTIYF. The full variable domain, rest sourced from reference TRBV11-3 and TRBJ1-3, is EAGVVQSPRYKIIEKKQPVAFWCNPISGHNTLYWYLQNLGQGPELLIRYENEEAVDDSQLPKDRFSAERLKGVDSTLKIQPAELGDSAVYLCASSYQQSTGGTAGNTIYFGEGSWLTVV.

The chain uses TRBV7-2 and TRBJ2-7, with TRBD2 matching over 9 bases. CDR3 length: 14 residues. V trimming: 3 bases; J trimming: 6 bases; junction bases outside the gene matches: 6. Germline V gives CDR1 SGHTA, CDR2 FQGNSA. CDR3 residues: CASSLSQAGGEQYF. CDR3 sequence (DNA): TGTGCCAGCAGCTTGTCCCAAGCGGGAGGCGAGCAGTACTTC.

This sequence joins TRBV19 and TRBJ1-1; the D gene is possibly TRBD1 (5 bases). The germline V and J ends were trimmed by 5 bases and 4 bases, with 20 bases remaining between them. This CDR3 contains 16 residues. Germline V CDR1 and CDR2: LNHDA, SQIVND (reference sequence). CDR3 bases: TGTGCCAGTAGTCTTCGGGACCCACGAACAGGCACTGAAGCTTTCTTT. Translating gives CASSLRDPRTGTEAFF.

The CDR3 region has the DNA TGCGCCAGCCGCACAGGGGGAGACTATGGCTACACCTTC. Translated, it gives CASRTGGDYGYTF. The chain links TRBV5-1 to TRBJ1-2, with 8 bases fitting TRBD1. The CDR3 is 13 residues long. Germline V gene sequence: CDR1 SGHRS, CDR2 YFSETQ. Germline trimming cut 7 bases from V and 3 bases from J; bases unmatched to any gene: 5.

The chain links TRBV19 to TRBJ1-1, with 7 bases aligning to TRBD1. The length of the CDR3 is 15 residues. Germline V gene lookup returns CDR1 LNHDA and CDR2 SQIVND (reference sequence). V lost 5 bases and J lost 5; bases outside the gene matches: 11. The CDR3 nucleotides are TGTGCCAGTAGTCCTCCAACAGGGGTGAGGACTGAAGCTTTCTTT. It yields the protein CASSPPTGVRTEAFF.

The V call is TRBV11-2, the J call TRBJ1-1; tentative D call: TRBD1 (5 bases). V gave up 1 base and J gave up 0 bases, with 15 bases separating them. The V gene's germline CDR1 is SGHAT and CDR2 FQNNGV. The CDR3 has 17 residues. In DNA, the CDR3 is TGTGCCAGCAGCTTAGGGGGGGGATACCTGATGAACACTGAAGCTTTCTTT. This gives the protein CASSLGGGYLMNTEAFF.

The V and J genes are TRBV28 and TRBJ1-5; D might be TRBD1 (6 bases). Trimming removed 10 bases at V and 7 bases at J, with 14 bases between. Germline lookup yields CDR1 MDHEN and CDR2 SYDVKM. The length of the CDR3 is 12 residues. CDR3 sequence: CATQGFPQPQHF. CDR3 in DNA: TGTGCCACCCAGGGGTTCCCCCAGCCCCAGCATTTT.

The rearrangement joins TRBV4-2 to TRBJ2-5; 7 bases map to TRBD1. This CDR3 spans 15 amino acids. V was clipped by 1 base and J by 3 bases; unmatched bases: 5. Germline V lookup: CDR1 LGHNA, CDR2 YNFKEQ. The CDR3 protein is CASSQGGTDKETQYF. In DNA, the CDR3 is TGTGCCAGCAGCCAAGGAGGGACAGATAAAGAGACCCAGTACTTC.